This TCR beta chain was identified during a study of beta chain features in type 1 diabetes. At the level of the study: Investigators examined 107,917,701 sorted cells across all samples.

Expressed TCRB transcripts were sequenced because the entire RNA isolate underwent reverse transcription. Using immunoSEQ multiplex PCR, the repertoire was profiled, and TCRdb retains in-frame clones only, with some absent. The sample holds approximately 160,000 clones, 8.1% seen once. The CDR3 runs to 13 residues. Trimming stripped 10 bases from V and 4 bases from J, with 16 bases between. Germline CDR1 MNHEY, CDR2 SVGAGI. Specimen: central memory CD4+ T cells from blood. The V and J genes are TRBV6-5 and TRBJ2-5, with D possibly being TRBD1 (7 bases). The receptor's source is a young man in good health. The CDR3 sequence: CATRRGQGETQYF. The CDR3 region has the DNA TGTGCCACGAGGAGGGGGCAGGGAGAGACCCAGTACTTC.